The source of this TCR beta chain is a study of response to subunit inactivated influenza vaccine. Points from the study as a whole: Each seasonal flu vaccination may recruit only limited new T cells, authors suggested.

Germline V gene lookup returns CDR1 SEHNR and CDR2 FQNEAQ (reference sequence). This CDR3 is built from 12 residues. Trimming at V came to 1 base and at J to 9 bases, leaving 2 bases not matched to a gene. TCRdb itself ran the RT-PCR reads through MiXCR, one entry per CDR3 protein. The table has about 830,000 distinct CDR3 sequences, around 18% seen once. This clonotype was seen a handful of times. Its antigen is still unknown. The receptor's source is a man aged 45-65 years who received an inactivated influenza vaccine. V and J are TRBV7-9 and TRBJ1-1; 7 nucleotides line up with TRBD1. Source: PBMCs from blood, taken more than 4 days after vaccination. The DNA of the CDR3 is TGTGCCAGCAGCTTAGGACAGGGTCAAGCTTTCTTT. Amino acids: CASSLGQGQAFF.